The rows below give T cell receptor beta chains drawn from one sample of a study of cytomegalovirus exposure and HLA in healthy donors. TCRdb's table, derived via immunoSEQ multiplex PCR, lists solely in-frame clones and lacks some. The sample has some 110,000 clones; approximately 79% are singletons. Specimen: PBMCs. These receptors all come from a man aged 60 to 75 in good health and CMV-seronegative. CDR3s include the opening cysteine and the closing phenylalanine or tryptophan. D genes are given only for firm matches. The size field is filled for only some rows; it gives once, few, many or a size class.

D gene	V gene	CDR3 length	J gene	clone size	CDR3 protein	CDR3 DNA
-	TRBV9	13	TRBJ1-5	-	CASSVRDDQPQHF	TGTGCCAGCAGCGTCAGGGATGATCAGCCCCAGCATTTT
TRBD1	TRBV28	15	TRBJ1-1	-	CASSRRGQLNTEAFF	TGTGCCAGCAGTCGCAGGGGACAGTTGAACACTGAAGCTTTCTTT
-	TRBV4-1	15	TRBJ1-5	few	CASSQPGDSNQPQHF	TGCGCCAGCAGCCAACCAGGGGATAGCAATCAGCCCCAGCATTTT
TRBD1	TRBV11-1	12	TRBJ1-1	few	CASSPWTGEAFF	TGTGCCAGCAGCCCGTGGACAGGGGAGGCTTTCTTT
TRBD2	TRBV7-2	15	TRBJ2-7	once	CASSWAAGDSYEQYF	TGTGCCAGCAGCTGGGCCGCGGGGGACTCCTACGAGCAGTACTTC
TRBD2	TRBV11-2	15	TRBJ2-3	few	CASSQLAGGSDTQYF	TGTGCCAGCAGCCAACTAGCGGGGGGGTCAGATACGCAGTATTTT
TRBD2	TRBV27	19	TRBJ2-6	-	CASSPTGRGGLAGANVLTF	TGTGCCAGCAGCCCCACCGGCCGGGGGGGACTCGCTGGGGCCAACGTCCTGACTTTC
TRBD2	TRBV28	18	TRBJ2-2	-	CASSFESWGSGATGELFF	TGTGCCAGCAGTTTCGAGTCATGGGGTAGCGGGGCCACCGGGGAGCTGTTTTTT
-	TRBV2	14	TRBJ2-7	-	CASAIQGEGYEQYF	TGTGCCAGCGCGATACAGGGAGAGGGGTACGAGCAGTACTTC
-	TRBV5-6	14	TRBJ1-6	-	CASSLGGAGSPLHF	TGTGCCAGCAGCTTGGGGGGCGCGGGGTCACCCCTCCACTTT
TRBD1	TRBV4-3	16	TRBJ1-3	-	CASSQVGQGGGNTIYF	TGCGCCAGCAGCCAAGTCGGCCAGGGGGGAGGAAACACCATATATTTT
-	TRBV6-1	15	TRBJ1-5	-	CASSELGGSNQPQHF	TGTGCCAGCAGCGAACTAGGGGGAAGCAATCAGCCCCAGCATTTT
TRBD2	TRBV9	15	TRBJ2-1	-	CASSWGLAGVGEQFF	TGTGCCAGCAGCTGGGGACTAGCGGGGGTAGGTGAGCAGTTCTTC
-	TRBV15	15	TRBJ2-5	once	CATSRDGALQETQYF	TGTGCCACCAGCAGAGATGGGGCCCTCCAAGAGACCCAGTACTTC
TRBD1	TRBV5-6	13	TRBJ1-2	-	CASRKGQNYGYTF	TGTGCCAGCAGAAAGGGACAGAACTATGGCTACACCTTC
-	TRBV9	15	TRBJ1-1	once	CASSVGGLGNTEAFF	TGTGCCAGCAGCGTAGGGGGCCTCGGGAACACTGAAGCTTTCTTT
TRBD1	TRBV28	15	TRBJ1-6	-	CASSGRTGLNSPLHF	TGTGCCAGCAGCGGAAGGACAGGGTTGAATTCACCCCTCCACTTT
-	TRBV2	15	TRBJ2-2	-	CAPTGGVVLGGELFF	TGTGCCCCCACCGGGGGAGTCGTTTTGGGCGGGGAGCTGTTTTTT
TRBD2	TRBV6-5	14	TRBJ2-3	-	CASSYGTSGDTQYF	TGTGCCAGCAGTTATGGGACTAGCGGCGATACGCAGTATTTT
-	TRBV29-1	11	TRBJ1-1	-	CSAQGYTEAFF	TGCAGCGCACAGGGCTACACTGAAGCTTTCTTT
-	TRBV5-1	14	TRBJ2-5	-	CASILGTGEETQYF	TGCGCCAGCATCCTCGGGACGGGAGAAGAGACCCAGTACTTC
-	TRBV5-1	13	TRBJ1-1	-	CASSLSAGTEAFF	TGCGCCAGCAGCTTGTCTGCGGGTACCGAAGCTTTCTTT
-	TRBV4-3	14	TRBJ1-3	-	CASSQGQMGNTIYF	TGCGCCAGCAGCCAAGGACAGATGGGAAACACCATATATTTT
-	TRBV29-1	12	TRBJ1-4	-	CSVFGTAEKLFF	TGCAGCGTTTTCGGTACCGCCGAAAAACTGTTTTTT
-	TRBV4-3	17	TRBJ2-7	-	CASSQAAQGQMGLEQYF	TGCGCCAGCAGCCAGGCCGCGCAGGGCCAGATGGGTCTCGAGCAGTACTTC
-	TRBV6-1	15	TRBJ1-4	few	CASSEGTVVWEKLFF	TGTGCCAGCAGTGAAGGGACAGTCGTATGGGAAAAACTGTTTTTT
TRBD1	TRBV5-1	13	TRBJ2-1	-	CASSLTGGLEQFF	TGCGCCAGCAGTTTAACAGGGGGCTTGGAGCAGTTCTTC
-	TRBV4-3	16	TRBJ2-1	-	CASSQEYTSSYNEQFF	TGCGCCAGCAGCCAAGAATATACTAGCTCCTACAATGAGCAGTTCTTC
TRBD1	TRBV7-9	14	TRBJ1-2	few	CASSHRGQDYGYTF	TGTGCCAGCAGCCACAGGGGGCAGGACTATGGCTACACCTTC
-	TRBV9	15	TRBJ1-4	-	CASSLRTGANEKLFF	TGTGCCAGCAGCCTAAGAACGGGTGCCAATGAAAAACTGTTTTTT
TRBD1	TRBV5-1	13	TRBJ2-1	-	CASSFGTGDEQFF	TGCGCCAGCAGCTTTGGGACAGGCGATGAGCAGTTCTTC
TRBD2	TRBV28	18	TRBJ2-5	-	CASSGPLAGGPRRETQYF	TGTGCCAGCAGTGGCCCCTTAGCGGGGGGGCCCCGACGAGAGACCCAGTACTTC
-	TRBV7-9	15	TRBJ1-4	-	CASSLSGQSNEKLFF	TGTGCCAGCAGCTTATCTGGACAGTCTAATGAAAAACTGTTTTTT
-	TRBV7-3	14	TRBJ2-7	-	CASSDLLVTYEQYF	TGTGCCAGCAGCGACCTACTAGTGACCTACGAGCAGTACTTC
-	TRBV4-1	16	TRBJ1-1	once	CASSRLLEGGSTEAFF	TGCGCCAGCAGCCGACTATTGGAGGGGGGGAGCACTGAAGCTTTCTTT
TRBD1	TRBV2	16	TRBJ1-6	-	CASSLTGTGGSPPLHF	TGTGCCAGCAGCCTAACCGGGACAGGGGGGAGTCCACCCCTCCACTTT
TRBD2	TRBV25-1	13	TRBJ2-2	few	CASLGLNTGELFF	TGTGCCAGCCTGGGACTAAACACCGGGGAGCTGTTTTTT
-	TRBV7-6	14	TRBJ1-2	once	CASSRNLGGYGYTF	TGTGCCAGCAGCCGAAACCTAGGTGGCTATGGCTACACCTTC
-	TRBV19	14	TRBJ1-2	-	CASSIRYPGGGYTF	TGTGCCAGTAGTATACGTTACCCGGGTGGGGGCTACACCTTC
-	TRBV6-5	13	TRBJ1-2	-	CATLGGYLGGYTF	TGTGCCACCCTTGGGGGGTACCTAGGAGGCTACACCTTC
-	TRBV7-9	15	TRBJ1-4	few	CASSLVQGTNEKLFF	TGTGCCAGCAGCTTAGTCCAGGGGACTAATGAAAAACTGTTTTTT
-	TRBV9	16	TRBJ1-4	-	CASSVANGQGNEKLFF	TGTGCCAGCAGCGTAGCCAACGGGCAGGGTAATGAAAAACTGTTTTTT
TRBD2	TRBV9	16	TRBJ2-3	-	CASSEGISGGTDTQYF	TGTGCCAGCAGCGAAGGGATTAGCGGGGGCACAGATACGCAGTATTTT
-	TRBV6-1	14	TRBJ1-6	once	CASSERVFGSPLHF	TGTGCCAGCAGTGAGAGGGTTTTTGGTTCACCCCTCCACTTT
TRBD1	TRBV18	16	TRBJ1-4	once	CASSRREGQAREKLFF	TGTGCCAGCTCCAGGCGGGAGGGACAGGCACGAGAAAAACTGTTTTTT
TRBD1	TRBV7-8	13	TRBJ2-5	-	CASSLQGAETQYF	TGTGCCAGCAGCTTACAGGGGGCGGAGACCCAGTACTTC
-	TRBV7-3	16	TRBJ2-1	-	CASSLRATAGNNEQFF	TGTGCCAGCAGCTTAAGGGCCACGGCCGGAAACAATGAGCAGTTCTTC
-	TRBV5-6	12	TRBJ1-2	-	CASSLPDYGYTF	TGTGCCAGCAGTTTGCCAGACTATGGCTACACCTTC
-	TRBV6-5	14	TRBJ1-3	-	CASSYRGSGNTIYF	TGTGCCAGCAGTTACCGAGGATCCGGAAACACCATATATTTT
-	TRBV13	13	TRBJ2-3	-	CASSIGGTDTQYF	TGTGCCAGCAGCATCGGGGGCACAGATACGCAGTATTTT